The sequence of this TCR beta chain was determined in a study of blood T cell repertoires in COVID-19. Libraries were prepared by immunoSEQ multiplex PCR; TCRdb keeps only in-frame clonotypes and omits some of them. Of some 250,000 clones in the sample, 65% to 85% were seen once. V lost 4 bases, J lost 3 bases, and 11 bases lay in between. Per germline, CDR1 SGHKS and CDR2 YYEKEE (reference sequence). The CDR3 consists of 15 residues. This chain joins TRBV5-5 and TRBJ2-6; the D is unclear. This TCR came from a man in his fifties with active or convalescent COVID-19. Sequences were obtained from peripheral blood. The CDR3 loop is CASSPSGYGANVLTF. Here the CDR3 DNA reads TGTGCCAGCAGCCCGTCCGGGTATGGGGCCAACGTCCTGACTTTC. Looking up the rest from reference TRBV5-5 and TRBJ2-6 gives the full variable domain: DAGVTQSPTHLIKTRGQQVTLRCSPISGHKSVSWYQQVLGQGPQFIFQYYEKEERGRGNFPDRFSARQFPNYSSELNVNALLLGDSALYLCASSPSGYGANVLTFGAGSRLTVL.